Sequencing of this T cell receptor beta chain was carried out in a study of blood T cell repertoires in COVID-19. Study background: The samples span acute and convalescent COVID-19 from the United States, Italy and Spain. The analysed material was cDNA or gDNA that came from T cells, B-cell-depleted T cells, or PBMCs.

Between the trimmed V and J ends, which lost 1 base and 6 bases, there was a span of 8 bases. The CDR3 runs to 13 residues. From germline, CDR1 is SGDLS and CDR2 YYNGEE. In the source study's methods: The assay estimated nucleated cells by amplifying reference gene primers. Sequencing was performed with immunoSEQ multiplex PCR; in TCRdb, only in-frame clones are kept and a portion is missing. From that table come the V and J calls and clone size; the DNA was used to work out D and trimming. The table has over 120,000 clones, 65% to 90% seen once. This clonotype was sampled from a human donor in a cohort sampled during active COVID-19. This rearrangement joins TRBV9 to TRBJ1-5, with a tentative D call TRBD1 (5 bases). Sequencing used peripheral blood. CDR3 sequence: CASSVQGGQPQHF. In DNA, the CDR3 is TGTGCCAGCAGCGTACAGGGAGGTCAGCCCCAGCATTTT.